This TCR beta chain was sequenced during a study of cytomegalovirus exposure and HLA in healthy donors. The wider study: The study placed around 80% of its 398 genotyped donors in the Caucasian-associated ancestry cluster.

Germline lookup yields CDR1 GTSNPN and CDR2 SVGIG (reference sequence). The CDR3 consists of 15 residues. The V end was cut by 0 bases, the J end by 3 bases, with 12 bases between. Donors likely had unrecorded immune exposures despite being nominally healthy when sampled. This clone was seen a few times. The PCR ran on 60 Vbeta and 13 Jbeta primers. The protocol was immunoSEQ multiplex PCR, while the TCRdb copy is restricted to in-frame clones and leaves out a portion. The data hold about 150,000 clones, with approximately 83% observed a single time. The chain has TRBV30 and TRBJ2-1; weak D call: TRBD1 (6 bases). Sequenced sample: PBMCs. This clonotype was sampled from a man aged 35 to 55 in good health and CMV-seronegative. The CDR3 nucleotides are TGTGCCTGGAGTGTTGGGGGCAATCTCTACAATGAGCAGTTCTTC. It codes for CAWSVGGNLYNEQFF.